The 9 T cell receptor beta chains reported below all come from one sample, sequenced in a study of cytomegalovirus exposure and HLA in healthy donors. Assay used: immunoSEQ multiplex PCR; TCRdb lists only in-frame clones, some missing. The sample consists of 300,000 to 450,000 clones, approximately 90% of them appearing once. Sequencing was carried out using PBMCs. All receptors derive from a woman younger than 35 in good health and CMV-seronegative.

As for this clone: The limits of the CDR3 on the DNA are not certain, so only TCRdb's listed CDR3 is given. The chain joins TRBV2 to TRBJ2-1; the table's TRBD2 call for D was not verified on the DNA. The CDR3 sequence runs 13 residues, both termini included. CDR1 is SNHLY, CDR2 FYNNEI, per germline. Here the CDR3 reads CASSTSGYNEQFF.

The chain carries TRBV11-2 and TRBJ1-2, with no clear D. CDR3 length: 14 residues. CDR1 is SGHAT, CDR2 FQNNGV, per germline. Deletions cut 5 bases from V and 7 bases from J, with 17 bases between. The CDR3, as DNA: TGTGCCAGCAGCCCTTGGGCCCTGGGAGGTGGCTACACCTTC. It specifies CASSPWALGGGYTF.

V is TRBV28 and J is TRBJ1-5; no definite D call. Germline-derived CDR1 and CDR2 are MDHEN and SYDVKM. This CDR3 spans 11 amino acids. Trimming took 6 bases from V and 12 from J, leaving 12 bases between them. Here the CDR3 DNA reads TGTGCCAGCAGCGCCGATAGAAGCCAGCATTTT. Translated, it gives CASSADRSQHF.

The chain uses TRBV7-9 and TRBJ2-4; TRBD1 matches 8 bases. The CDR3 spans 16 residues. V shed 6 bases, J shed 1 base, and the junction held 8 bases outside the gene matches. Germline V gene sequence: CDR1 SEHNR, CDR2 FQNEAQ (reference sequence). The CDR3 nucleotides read TGTGCCAGCAGTCCAAGGACAGGGATGGCCAAAAACATTCAGTACTTC. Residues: CASSPRTGMAKNIQYF.

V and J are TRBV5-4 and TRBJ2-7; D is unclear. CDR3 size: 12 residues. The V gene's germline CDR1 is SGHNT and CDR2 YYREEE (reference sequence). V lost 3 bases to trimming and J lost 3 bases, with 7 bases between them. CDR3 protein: CASSSPGYEQYF. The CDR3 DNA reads TGTGCCAGCAGCTCCCCAGGCTACGAGCAGTACTTC.

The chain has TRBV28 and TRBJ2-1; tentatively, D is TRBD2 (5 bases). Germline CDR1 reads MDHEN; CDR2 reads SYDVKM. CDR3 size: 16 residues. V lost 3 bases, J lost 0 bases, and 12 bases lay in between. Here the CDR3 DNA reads TGTGCCAGCAGTTTTCCGCGGGTTGACTCCTACAATGAGCAGTTCTTC. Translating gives CASSFPRVDSYNEQFF.

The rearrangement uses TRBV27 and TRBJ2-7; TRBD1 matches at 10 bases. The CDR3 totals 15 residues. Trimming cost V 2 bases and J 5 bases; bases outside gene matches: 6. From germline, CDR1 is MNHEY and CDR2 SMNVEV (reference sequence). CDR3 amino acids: CASSLAGQGIHEQYF. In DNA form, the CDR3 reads TGTGCCAGCAGTTTAGCGGGACAGGGGATCCACGAGCAGTACTTC.

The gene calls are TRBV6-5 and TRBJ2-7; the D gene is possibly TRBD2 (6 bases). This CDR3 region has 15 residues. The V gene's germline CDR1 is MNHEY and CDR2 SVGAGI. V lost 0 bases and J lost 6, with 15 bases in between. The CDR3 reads CASSYSGTDSTEQYF. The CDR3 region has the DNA TGTGCCAGCAGTTACTCGGGGACTGACTCCACCGAGCAGTACTTC.

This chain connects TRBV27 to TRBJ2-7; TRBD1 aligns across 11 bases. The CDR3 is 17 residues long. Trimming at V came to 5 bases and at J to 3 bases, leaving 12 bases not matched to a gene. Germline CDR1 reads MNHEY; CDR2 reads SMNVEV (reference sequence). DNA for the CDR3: TGTGCCAGCAGTACCGGGACAGGGGGAATGAGCAGCTACGAGCAGTACTTC. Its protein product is CASSTGTGGMSSYEQYF.